Shown below are 18 T cell receptor beta chains from a single sample sequenced in a study of blood T cell repertoires in COVID-19 (dated by TCRdb to 2020 to 2021). Libraries were prepared through the immunoSEQ multiplex PCR assay. TCRdb mirrors the immuneACCESS table, restricted to in-frame sequences. Some clones are absent from its copies; in checked studies, under half trace to an unresolved V gene, and the reason for the others is unknown. The sample table lists 150,000 to 200,000 clones, 90% of them with a count of one. 0.62% of the sample lies in the top ten. The sample comprised peripheral blood. The source is a man aged 45-60 years with acute or convalescent COVID-19.

The J gene is TRBJ2-1, the V gene TRBV4-2; D call uncertain. The CDR3 extends over 13 amino acids. With 5 bases removed from V and 8 bases from J, the gap between germline ends came to 13 bases. Per the germline V gene, CDR1 is LGHNA and CDR2 is YNFKEQ. This chain's CDR3 is CASSYSRSDEQFF. The CDR3 DNA reads TGTGCCAGCAGCTACTCTAGAAGTGATGAGCAGTTCTTC.

The chain recombines TRBV27 with TRBJ1-1, with 8 bases aligning to TRBD1. Trimming took 7 bases from V and 3 from J; bases not matched to a gene: 10. The CDR3 contains 15 residues. The germline gives CDR1 MNHEY, CDR2 SMNVEV (reference sequence). The CDR3 sequence: CASINTGGSDTEAFF. In DNA form, the CDR3 reads TGTGCCAGCATTAACACAGGGGGATCGGACACTGAAGCTTTCTTT.

This chain uses TRBV7-3 with TRBJ2-3; no clear D gene. Germline V CDR1 and CDR2: SGHTA, FQGTGA. This CDR3 has 15 residues. Trimming stripped 2 bases from V and 6 bases from J, with 15 bases between. As DNA, the CDR3 is TGTGCCAGCAGCTTAGCAGGTGGCCATCTGGATACGCAGTATTTT. Translated: CASSLAGGHLDTQYF.

This chain uses TRBV4-2 with TRBJ2-3; 7 bases match TRBD1. The CDR3 runs 14 residues. CDR1 LGHNA and CDR2 YNFKEQ come from the germline V gene. Trimming cost V 4 bases and J 1 base; bases outside gene matches: 2. In DNA, the CDR3 is TGTGCCAGCAGCCGACAGGGAGGCACAGATACGCAGTATTTT. Its translation is CASSRQGGTDTQYF.

The chain carries TRBV30 and TRBJ1-1; D possibly corresponds to TRBD1 (6 bases). Per germline, CDR1 GTSNPN and CDR2 SVGIG (reference sequence). Trimming cost V 2 bases and J 0 bases, with 10 bases left between them. CDR3 length: 14 residues. The CDR3 protein is CAWSLRGLNTEAFF. The DNA of the CDR3 is TGTGCCTGGAGTTTGAGGGGGTTGAACACTGAAGCTTTCTTT.

This chain connects TRBV9 to TRBJ2-1; weak D call: TRBD2 (5 bases). This CDR3 is built from 16 residues. The germline V gene encodes CDR1 SGDLS and CDR2 YYNGEE. V lost 4 bases and J lost 4, with 18 bases in between. The CDR3 protein is CASSPGPFLAYNEQFF. The CDR3, as DNA: TGTGCCAGCAGCCCCGGTCCGTTCCTAGCATACAATGAGCAGTTCTTC.

This clone was recorded once. The chain employs TRBV19 and TRBJ2-3; weak D call: TRBD1 (6 bases). Trimming removed 4 bases at V and 6 bases at J, with 26 bases between. The CDR3 spans 18 residues. Looked up from germline, CDR1 is LNHDA and CDR2 is SQIVND (reference sequence). The CDR3 coding sequence is TGTGCCAGTAGTAACCCCCTCCGGCAGGGGCTCGATCTGGATACGCAGTATTTT. It codes for CASSNPLRQGLDLDTQYF.

This sequence joins TRBV28 and TRBJ1-5, with a possible D match to TRBD1 (6 bases). The CDR3 has 13 residues. The germline V gene has CDR1 MDHEN and CDR2 SYDVKM. V was trimmed by 4 bases and J by 7 bases, leaving 11 bases between them. CDR3 DNA sequence: TGTGCCAGCAGTTCCAGGGGTTACCAGCCCCAGCATTTT. It encodes CASSSRGYQPQHF.

The genes are TRBV2 and TRBJ2-5; 10 bases line up with TRBD2. The V and J ends lost 5 bases and 5 bases, in that order; junction bases with no gene match: 5. This CDR3 has 14 residues. CDR1 and CDR2 from the germline V gene are SNHLY and FYNNEI. The CDR3 spells CASSFTSGVETQYF. For the CDR3, the DNA is TGTGCCAGCAGTTTTACTAGCGGGGTTGAGACCCAGTACTTC. Full variable domain (rest looked up from reference TRBV2 and TRBJ2-5): EPEVTQTPSHQVTQMGQEVILRCVPISNHLYFYWYRQILGQKVEFLVSFYNNEISEKSEIFDDQFSVERPDGSNFTLKIRSTKLEDSAMYFCASSFTSGVETQYFGPGTRLLVL.

This chain connects TRBV5-1 to TRBJ2-6; 7 nucleotides agree with TRBD1. The CDR3 totals 17 residues. After removal of 2 bases from V and 2 bases from J, the junction contained 7 bases not matched to a gene. Germline lookup yields CDR1 SGHRS and CDR2 YFSETQ. This CDR3 reads CASSFGDRVTGANVLTF. Here the CDR3 DNA reads TGCGCCAGCAGCTTTGGCGACAGGGTAACTGGGGCCAACGTCCTGACTTTC.

The V and J genes are TRBV18 and TRBJ1-1, with D perhaps matching TRBD1 (5 bases). This CDR3 is 14 amino acids long. The germline V gene has CDR1 KGHSH and CDR2 LQKENI. The V and J ends lost 5 bases and 2 bases respectively, with 12 bases between them. The CDR3 DNA follows: TGTGCCAGCTCATCGGTGGACACAAACACTGAAGCTTTCTTT. It specifies CASSSVDTNTEAFF. The whole variable domain, filled in from reference TRBV18 and TRBJ1-1, reads NAGVMQNPRHLVRRRGQEARLRCSPMKGHSHVYWYRQLPEEGLKFMVYLQKENIIDESGMPKERFSAEFPKEGPSILRIQQVVRGDSAAYFCASSSVDTNTEAFFGQGTRLTVV.

The V call is TRBV20-1, the J call TRBJ2-7, with a weak D call TRBD2 (5 bases). This CDR3 comprises 12 residues. Germline assignment: CDR1 DFQATT and CDR2 SNEGSKA (reference sequence). Between the trimmed V and J ends, which lost 3 bases and 2 bases, there was a span of 8 bases. In DNA form, the CDR3 reads TGCAGTGCTAGTGGAGGTACCTACGAGCAGTACGTC. This translates into CSASGGTYEQYV.

The chain couples TRBV3-1 (or the pseudogene TRBV3-2) to TRBJ2-6; 8 bases are a match to TRBD1. CDR1 and CDR2 (germline): LGHDT, YNNKEL (reference sequence). The CDR3 has 17 residues. J was trimmed by 0 bases and V by 4 bases; bases with no gene match: 5. Here the CDR3 DNA reads TGTGCCAGCAGCCTTGGGACAGGATTCTCTGGGGCCAACGTCCTGACTTTC. It specifies CASSLGTGFSGANVLTF.

This clone was counted only a few times. The rearrangement uses TRBV5-1 and TRBJ2-2; 7 bases match TRBD1. The V segment lost 3 bases and the J segment 1 base; nucleotides outside the gene matches: 12. This CDR3 spans 18 amino acids. Germline V CDR1 and CDR2: SGHRS, YFSETQ. The CDR3 nucleotides read TGCGCCAGCAGCTCCCACTACATGACAGGGCTGAACACCGGGGAGCTGTTTTTT. It translates to CASSSHYMTGLNTGELFF.

Here the CDR3 DNA reads TGTGCCAGCAACACGGGACTAGCGCAAGAGACCCAGTACTTC. Its protein is CASNTGLAQETQYF. The chain recombines TRBV5-4 with TRBJ2-5, with 10 bases fitting TRBD2. Germline trimming cut 6 bases from V and 2 bases from J; bases unmatched to any gene: 4. Germline V gives CDR1 SGHNT, CDR2 YYREEE (reference sequence). The CDR3 is made up of 14 amino acids.

V gene TRBV28 combines with J gene TRBJ1-5; 8 positions agree with TRBD1. The V gene's germline CDR1 is MDHEN and CDR2 SYDVKM. CDR3 length equals 18 residues. V shed 2 bases and J 7 bases; nucleotides not matched to a gene: 16. CDR3 DNA sequence: TGTGCCAGCAGTTTACCCAGACAGGGGAGAACCACGAGCCAGCCCCAGCATTTT. This sequence encodes CASSLPRQGRTTSQPQHF.

The gene calls are TRBV19 and TRBJ2-6; unclear D gene. Germline V gene data show CDR1 as LNHDA and CDR2 as SQIVND (reference sequence). CDR3 length equals 14 residues. V was clipped by 9 bases and J by 0 bases, with 9 bases between them. The CDR3 bases are TGTGCCAGCCAAATTAGCTCTGGGGCCAACGTCCTGACTTTC. Protein: CASQISSGANVLTF.

The chain uses TRBV24-1 and TRBJ2-1; TRBD2 might be the D (5 bases). This CDR3 region has 17 residues. The germline V and J ends were trimmed by 10 bases and 7 bases, with 28 bases remaining between them. In germline, CDR1 is KGHDR, CDR2 SFDVKD. The CDR3 DNA reads as TGTGCCACGCCCAAGGTACGATCCAAGCGACGGAGGAATGAGCAGTTCTTC. This sequence encodes CATPKVRSKRRRNEQFF.